This T cell receptor (beta chain) emerged from a study of Ad26.COV2.S vaccination and SARS-CoV-2 variants. General study results and limits: Total T cell responses were possibly underestimated by TCR breadth and depth analyses.

The V and J ends lost 10 bases and 6 bases respectively, with 11 bases between them. This CDR3 spans 11 amino acids. CDR1 and CDR2 from the germline V gene are MNHEY and SVGAGI. TCRdb's copy holds only in-frame clones and misses some; the assay was immunoSEQ multiplex PCR. Seen here are about 350,000 clones, 88% observed once, and the top ten hold approximately 5.9%. Documented treatment: around 19 received Ad26.COV2.S at low or high dose, single or two shots; about five received placebo; per-sample allocation not given. Sampling took place 63 days after the first vaccine or placebo injection. Comment on this clone: Its target is not known.

The chain carries TRBV6-5 and TRBJ2-3, with a weak D call TRBD1 (5 bases). This receptor was obtained from a person aged 18-65 years who received the Ad26.COV2.S COVID-19 vaccine or a placebo. The sequencing used peripheral blood, collected in a trial of Ad26.COV2.S vaccine versus placebo. The CDR3 region has the DNA TGTGCCACCGCCGACAGTGATACGCAGTATTTT. It is translated as CATADSDTQYF.